One and the same sample provided the 22 T cell receptor beta chains below, sequenced in a study of identical twins. TCRdb re-derived calls from the 5' RACE reads in MiXCR, one entry per CDR3 protein. The repertoire holds roughly 260,000 distinct CDR3 sequences, with around 15% as singletons. Sequencing was performed on memory (CD45RO+) T cells sorted from blood. These receptors all stem from a woman aged 18-35 years in good health.

This clonotype was detected many times. J is TRBJ2-3 and V is TRBV20-1; D not resolved. The CDR3 is 11 amino acids. V lost 6 bases to trimming and J lost 6 bases, with 10 bases between them. Germline CDR1 DFQATT, CDR2 SNEGSKA (reference sequence). CDR3: CSATTWDTQYF. The CDR3 coding sequence is TGCAGTGCCACAACCTGGGATACGCAGTATTTT.

The rearrangement links TRBV6-1 to TRBJ2-7, with TRBD2 matching over 8 bases. This CDR3 contains 16 residues. Germline V gives CDR1 MNHNS, CDR2 SASEGT. V gave up 7 bases and J gave up 4 bases; unmatched junction bases: 15. The CDR3 region has the DNA TGTGCCAGCACCCCCGAGAGGGGACTAGGAATATACGAGCAGTACTTC. It yields the protein CASTPERGLGIYEQYF.

The rearrangement uses TRBV29-1 and TRBJ2-3; D could derive from TRBD1 or TRBD2 (5 bases each). CDR1 is SQVTM and CDR2 is ANQGSEA in the germline V gene. CDR3 length: 15 residues. Trimming removed 8 bases from V and 6 bases from J, with 24 bases in between. The CDR3 DNA reads as TGCAGCACCTCCCCCGGGACCGCACCGACCGATACGCAGTATTTT. Encoded protein: CSTSPGTAPTDTQYF.

This clonotype was observed a few times. The J gene is TRBJ2-1, the V gene TRBV11-2; 12 bases fit TRBD2. The CDR3 totals 15 residues. The V and J ends lost 4 bases and 8 bases, in that order; junction bases with no gene match: 6. Germline V gene lookup returns CDR1 SGHAT and CDR2 FQNNGV. For the CDR3, the DNA is TGTGCCAGCAGCTCGACTAGCGGGAGTACGGATGAGCAGTTCTTC. Translating gives CASSSTSGSTDEQFF.

The DNA for the CDR3 is TGCAGTGCTCGGACAGGGGATTCCTCCGGGGAGCTGTTTTTT. It is translated as CSARTGDSSGELFF. The V and J genes are TRBV20-1 and TRBJ2-2, with 9 bases fitting TRBD1. Losses at the gene ends were 5 bases for V and 6 bases for J; bases not matched to a gene: 7. The germline CDR1 and CDR2 sequences are DFQATT and SNEGSKA (reference sequence). This CDR3 contains 14 residues.

The DNA for the CDR3 is TGTGCCAGCAGGAAATTTATGGCGGGGAGCACAGATACGCAGTATTTT. This translates into CASRKFMAGSTDTQYF. The chain links TRBV12-3 or TRBV12-4 to TRBJ2-3, with D tentatively TRBD2 (6 bases). The CDR3 covers 16 residues. V was clipped by 6 bases and J by 0 bases, with 16 bases between them.

This clonotype was observed a handful of times. V and J are TRBV7-2 and TRBJ2-2; D unresolved. V dropped 2 bases and J dropped 6 bases, with 10 bases sitting between them. Germline-derived CDR1 and CDR2 are SGHTA and FQGNSA. CDR3 size: 14 residues. The CDR3 here is CASSLMYSPGELFF. The CDR3 region has the DNA TGTGCCAGCAGCTTAATGTATAGCCCCGGGGAGCTGTTTTTT.

This clonotype appeared a few times. V gene TRBV5-5 combines with J gene TRBJ1-1; no definite D call. The CDR3 is 14 residues long. The germline V gene has CDR1 SGHKS and CDR2 YYEKEE (reference sequence). The V and J ends lost 1 base and 0 bases respectively, with 7 bases between them. CDR3 in amino acids: CASSLISVNTEAFF. DNA for the CDR3: TGTGCCAGCAGCTTGATCTCGGTGAACACTGAAGCTTTCTTT.

The V gene is TRBV9, the J gene TRBJ2-1; D uncertain. There are 18 residues in the CDR3. Germline V CDR1 and CDR2: SGDLS, YYNGEE. V shed 0 bases and J shed 4 bases, with 20 bases lying between them. The CDR3 DNA reads as TGTGCCAGCAGCGTAGTTCAAGTCCCCTCCCCCCCATACAATGAGCAGTTCTTC. Translating it yields CASSVVQVPSPPYNEQFF.

This clonotype was counted ten times or more. The rearrangement links TRBV6-2 or TRBV6-3 to TRBJ1-6, with 7 bases aligning to TRBD1. The CDR3 runs 13 residues. The J segment lost 7 bases and the V segment lost 6 bases, leaving 3 bases of the junction unmatched. Germline CDR1 MNHEY, CDR2 SVGEGT. DNA of the CDR3: TGTGCCAGCAGCGACAGGGAAAATTCACCCCTCCACTTT. Its protein product is CASSDRENSPLHF.

The CDR3 nucleotides read TGTGCCACCAGCAAAAGACGGGACAGCGATTACAATGAGCAGTTCTTC. This codes for CATSKRRDSDYNEQFF. The rearrangement links TRBV15 to TRBJ2-1, with 7 positions matching TRBD1. The CDR3 is 16 residues long. The germline gives CDR1 LNHNV, CDR2 YYDKDF (reference sequence). J was trimmed by 4 bases and V by 4 bases; bases with no gene match: 10.

This clonotype was detected only once. The chain joins TRBV6-2 or TRBV6-3 to TRBJ2-1; 7 bases are shared with TRBD2. Germline CDR1 and CDR2: MNHEY and SVGEGT. This CDR3 comprises 16 residues. Trimming took 5 bases from V and 1 from J; bases not matched to a gene: 8. As DNA, the CDR3 is TGTGCCAGCAGTCCCCAACGGGGAGGGTCCTACAATGAGCAGTTCTTC. This sequence encodes CASSPQRGGSYNEQFF.

This clonotype was observed a handful of times. For the CDR3, the DNA is TGTGCCAGCTCACCAATTGGGGGCTTGAGCACAGATACGCAGTATTTT. Amino acid sequence: CASSPIGGLSTDTQYF. This chain connects TRBV18 to TRBJ2-3; weak D call: TRBD1 (6 bases). V was clipped by 2 bases and J by 0 bases, with 12 bases between them. This CDR3 is 16 amino acids long. Germline CDR1 is KGHSH and CDR2 is LQKENI.

This chain connects TRBV30 to TRBJ2-3; 7 nucleotides match TRBD2. CDR1 and CDR2 (germline): GTSNPN, SVGIG (reference sequence). This CDR3 comprises 14 residues. The J segment lost 5 bases and the V segment lost 4 bases, leaving 9 bases of the junction unmatched. For the CDR3, the DNA is TGTGCCTGGACTAACGGGAGGCGGGGAGATACGCAGTATTTT. As protein: CAWTNGRRGDTQYF.

This clonotype was seen ten or more times. The chain carries TRBV20-1 and TRBJ2-3, with no clear D. This CDR3 region has 15 residues. Per germline, CDR1 DFQATT and CDR2 SNEGSKA (reference sequence). V was cut by 0 bases and J by 0 bases, with 10 bases left in between. The CDR3 DNA is TGCAGTGCTAGAGATCCCCTCCGTAGCACAGATACGCAGTATTTT. Its translation is CSARDPLRSTDTQYF.

The sample holds a few counts of this clonotype. The chain combines TRBV7-2 with TRBJ2-2; no firm D call. CDR3 length equals 13 residues. V was shortened by 1 base and J by 5 bases, with 5 bases between the two germline ends. Germline CDR1 is SGHTA and CDR2 is FQGNSA. The DNA for the CDR3 is TGTGCCAGCAGCTTAGTCCGGACCGGGGAGCTGTTTTTT. Translating gives CASSLVRTGELFF.

This clonotype has at least ten counts. V and J are TRBV29-1 and TRBJ2-7; D might be TRBD2 (6 bases). The germline V gene encodes CDR1 SQVTM and CDR2 ANQGSEA. The CDR3 has 13 residues. Between the trimmed V and J ends, which lost 6 bases and 4 bases, there was a span of 16 bases. The CDR3 region has the DNA TGCAGCGTCTACAGCGGAGGAGGGTACGAGCAGTACTTC. It specifies CSVYSGGGYEQYF.

V and J are TRBV11-2 and TRBJ2-4; D gene uncertain. CDR1 is SGHAT and CDR2 is FQNNGV in the germline V gene. Deletions cut 5 bases from V and 3 bases from J, with 14 bases between. The CDR3 length is 15 residues. DNA for the CDR3: TGTGCCAGCAGCCCCCTTGTAGGTGGCAAAAACATTCAGTACTTC. Translation: CASSPLVGGKNIQYF.

The table lists this clonotype with a few counts. The V call is TRBV11-2, the J call TRBJ2-2; possibly TRBD1 for D (5 bases). The length of the CDR3 is 15 residues. CDR1 SGHAT and CDR2 FQNNGV come from the germline V gene. With 5 bases removed from V and 1 base from J, the gap between germline ends came to 11 bases. The CDR3 spells CASSTPRGNTGELFF. The CDR3, as DNA: TGTGCCAGCAGCACTCCTAGGGGGAACACCGGGGAGCTGTTTTTT.

This sequence joins TRBV14 and TRBJ2-7; possibly TRBD1 for D (5 bases). Trimming pared 1 base from V and 7 bases from J, leaving 11 bases between. The CDR3 totals 13 residues. From germline, CDR1 is SGHDN and CDR2 FVKESK. The CDR3 coding sequence is TGTGCCAGCAGCCAAGCTGATAGGGGTGAGCAGTACTTC. This gives the protein CASSQADRGEQYF.

This clonotype was found a few times. V usage is TRBV4-2 and J usage is TRBJ2-2; D gene uncertain. This CDR3 region has 14 residues. Trimming shortened V by 1 base and J by 1 base, and 4 bases separated the two germline ends. In germline, CDR1 is LGHNA, CDR2 YNFKEQ. The CDR3 loop is CASSQGQNTGELFF. As DNA, the CDR3 is TGTGCCAGCAGCCAAGGACAGAACACCGGGGAGCTGTTTTTT.

The chain uses TRBV9 and TRBJ2-1; 8 nucleotides agree with TRBD2. The germline V gene has CDR1 SGDLS and CDR2 YYNGEE. The CDR3 covers 15 residues. The trim removed 0 bases at V and 6 bases at J, leaving 5 bases unmatched. The CDR3: CASSVESSGANEQFF. The DNA for the CDR3 is TGTGCCAGCAGCGTAGAAAGTAGCGGGGCCAATGAGCAGTTCTTC.